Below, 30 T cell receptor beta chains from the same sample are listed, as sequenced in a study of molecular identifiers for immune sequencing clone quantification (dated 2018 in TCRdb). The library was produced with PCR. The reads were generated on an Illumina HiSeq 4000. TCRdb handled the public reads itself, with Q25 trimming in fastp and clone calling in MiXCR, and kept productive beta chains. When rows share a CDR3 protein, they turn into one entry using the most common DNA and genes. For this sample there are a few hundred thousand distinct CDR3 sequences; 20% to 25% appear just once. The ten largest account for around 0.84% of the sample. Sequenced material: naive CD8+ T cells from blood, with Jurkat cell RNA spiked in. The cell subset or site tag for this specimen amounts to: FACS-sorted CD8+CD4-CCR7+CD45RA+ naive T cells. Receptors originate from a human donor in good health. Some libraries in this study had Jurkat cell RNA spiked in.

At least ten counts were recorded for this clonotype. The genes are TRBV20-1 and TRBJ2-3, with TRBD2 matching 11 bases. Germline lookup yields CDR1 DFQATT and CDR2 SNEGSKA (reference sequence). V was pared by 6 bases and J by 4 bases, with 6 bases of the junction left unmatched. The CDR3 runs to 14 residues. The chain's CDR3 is CSAPRLAGPDTQYF. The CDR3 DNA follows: TGCAGTGCGCCCAGACTAGCGGGACCAGATACGCAGTATTTT.

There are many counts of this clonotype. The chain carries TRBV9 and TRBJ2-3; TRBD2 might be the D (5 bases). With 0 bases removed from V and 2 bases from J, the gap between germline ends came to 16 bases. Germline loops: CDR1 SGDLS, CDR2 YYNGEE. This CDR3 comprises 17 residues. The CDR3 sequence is CASSVVGEGSYTDTQYF. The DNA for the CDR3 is TGTGCCAGCAGCGTAGTTGGGGAAGGGAGTTACACAGATACGCAGTATTTT.

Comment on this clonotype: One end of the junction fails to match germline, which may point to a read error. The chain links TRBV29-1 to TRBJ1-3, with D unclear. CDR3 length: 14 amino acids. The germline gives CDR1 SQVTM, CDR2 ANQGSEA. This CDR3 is CSVSDENSGNTICF. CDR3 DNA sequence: TGCAGCGTTTCAGACGAGAACTCTGGAAACACCATATGTTTT.

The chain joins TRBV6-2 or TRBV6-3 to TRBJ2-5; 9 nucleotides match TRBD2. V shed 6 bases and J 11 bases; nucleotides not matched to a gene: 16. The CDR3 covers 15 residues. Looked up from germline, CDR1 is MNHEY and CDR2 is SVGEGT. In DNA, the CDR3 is TGTGCCAGCAGCCCTAGCGGGGAGGCCTACAATGAGCAGTACTTC. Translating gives CASSPSGEAYNEQYF.

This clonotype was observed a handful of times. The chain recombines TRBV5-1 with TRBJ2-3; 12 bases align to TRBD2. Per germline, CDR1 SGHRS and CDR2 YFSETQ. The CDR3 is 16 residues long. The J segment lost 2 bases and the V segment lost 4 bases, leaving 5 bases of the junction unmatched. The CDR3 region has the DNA TGCGCCAGCAGCAGCGGGACTAGCGGGTTCACAGATACGCAGTATTTT. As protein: CASSSGTSGFTDTQYF.

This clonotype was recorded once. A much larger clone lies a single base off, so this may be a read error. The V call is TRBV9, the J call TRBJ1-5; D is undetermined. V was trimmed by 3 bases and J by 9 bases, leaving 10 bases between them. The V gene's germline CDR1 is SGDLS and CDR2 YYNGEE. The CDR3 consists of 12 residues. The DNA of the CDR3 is TGTGCCAGCAGCGACGGGTCCCGGCCCCAGCATTTT. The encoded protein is CASSDGSRPQHF.

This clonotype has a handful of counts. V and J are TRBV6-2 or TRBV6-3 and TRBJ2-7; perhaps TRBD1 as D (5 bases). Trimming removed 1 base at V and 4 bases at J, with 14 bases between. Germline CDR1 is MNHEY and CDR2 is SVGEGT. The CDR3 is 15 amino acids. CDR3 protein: CASSYFRRASYEQYF. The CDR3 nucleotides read TGTGCCAGCAGTTACTTTCGCAGGGCTTCGTACGAGCAGTACTTC.

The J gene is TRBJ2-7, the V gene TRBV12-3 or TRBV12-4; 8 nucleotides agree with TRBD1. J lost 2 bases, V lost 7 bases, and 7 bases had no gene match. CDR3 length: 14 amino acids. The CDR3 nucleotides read TGTGCCAGCACCCCAGGGACAGGAGCCTACGAGCAGTACTTC. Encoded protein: CASTPGTGAYEQYF.

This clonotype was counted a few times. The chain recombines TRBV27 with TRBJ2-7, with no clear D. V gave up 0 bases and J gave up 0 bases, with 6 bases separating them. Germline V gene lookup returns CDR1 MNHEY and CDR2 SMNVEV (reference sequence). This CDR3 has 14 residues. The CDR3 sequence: CASSLSHSSYEQYF. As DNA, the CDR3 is TGTGCCAGCAGTTTATCCCACAGCTCCTACGAGCAGTACTTC.

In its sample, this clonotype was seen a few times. The CDR3 reads CASRRSDRASTDTQYF. CDR3 coding DNA: TGTGCCAGCAGACGCAGCGACAGGGCTAGCACAGATACGCAGTATTTT. J is TRBJ2-3 and V is TRBV28; 7 nucleotides align to TRBD1. CDR1 and CDR2 (germline): MDHEN, SYDVKM. Trimming at V came to 6 bases and at J to 0 bases, leaving 9 bases not matched to a gene. The CDR3 has 16 residues.

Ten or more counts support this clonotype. The CDR3 sequence: CASRSGLAGFNEQFF. Written as DNA, the CDR3 is TGTGCCAGCAGATCGGGACTAGCGGGATTCAATGAGCAGTTCTTC. V usage is TRBV7-2 and J usage is TRBJ2-1; 13 bases are a match to TRBD2. This CDR3 is built from 15 residues. V lost 6 bases, J lost 6 bases, and 5 bases stayed unmatched. Germline CDR1 is SGHTA and CDR2 is FQGNSA.

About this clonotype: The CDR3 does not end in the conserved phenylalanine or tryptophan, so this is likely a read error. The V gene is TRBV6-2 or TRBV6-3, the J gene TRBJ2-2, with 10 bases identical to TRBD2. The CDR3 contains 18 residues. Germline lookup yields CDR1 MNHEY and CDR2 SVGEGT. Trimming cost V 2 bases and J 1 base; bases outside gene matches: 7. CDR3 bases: TGTGCCAGCAGTTACCCTCTAGCGGGGGATGTGAACACCGGGGAGCTGTTTCTT. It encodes CASSYPLAGDVNTGELFL.

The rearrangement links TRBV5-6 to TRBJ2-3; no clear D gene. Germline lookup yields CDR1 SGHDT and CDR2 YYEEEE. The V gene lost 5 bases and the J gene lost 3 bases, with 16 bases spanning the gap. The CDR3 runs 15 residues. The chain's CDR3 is CASRNKILDTDTQYF. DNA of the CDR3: TGTGCCAGCAGAAACAAGATTTTAGATACAGATACGCAGTATTTT.

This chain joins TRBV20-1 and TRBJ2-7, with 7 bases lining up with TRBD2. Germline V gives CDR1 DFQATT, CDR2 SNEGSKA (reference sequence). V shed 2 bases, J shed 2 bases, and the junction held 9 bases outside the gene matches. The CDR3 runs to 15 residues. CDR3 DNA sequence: TGCAGTGCTAGACCTAGCGGCGACCTTCCCTACGAGCAGTACTTC. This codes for CSARPSGDLPYEQYF.

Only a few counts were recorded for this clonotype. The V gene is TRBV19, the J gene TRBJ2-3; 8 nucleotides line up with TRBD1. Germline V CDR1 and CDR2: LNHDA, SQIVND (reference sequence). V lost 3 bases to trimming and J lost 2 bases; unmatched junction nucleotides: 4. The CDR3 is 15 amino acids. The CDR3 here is CASSIGRGHTDTQYF. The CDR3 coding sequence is TGTGCCAGTAGTATCGGCAGGGGGCACACAGATACGCAGTATTTT.

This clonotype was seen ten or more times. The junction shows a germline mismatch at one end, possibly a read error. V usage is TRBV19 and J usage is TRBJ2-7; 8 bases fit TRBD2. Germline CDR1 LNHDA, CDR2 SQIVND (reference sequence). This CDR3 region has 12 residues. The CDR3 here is CACSGDPYEQYF. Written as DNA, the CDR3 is TGTGCCTGTAGCGGGGACCCCTACGAGCAGTACTTC.

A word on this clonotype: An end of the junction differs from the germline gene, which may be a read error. The CDR3 region is CGARRNQPQHF. In nucleotides, the CDR3 is TGCGGTGCTAGACGTAATCAGCCCCAGCATTTT. The chain recombines TRBV20-1 with TRBJ1-5; D uncertain. This CDR3 is 11 amino acids long. CDR1 is DFQATT and CDR2 is SNEGSKA in the germline V gene (reference sequence).

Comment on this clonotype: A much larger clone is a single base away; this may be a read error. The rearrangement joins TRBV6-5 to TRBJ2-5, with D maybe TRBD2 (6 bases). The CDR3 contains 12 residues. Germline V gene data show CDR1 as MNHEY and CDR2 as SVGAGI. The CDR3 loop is CVSSGLEETQYF. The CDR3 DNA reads TGTGTCAGCAGCGGGCTCGAAGAGACCCAGTACTTC.

CDR3 amino acids: CASISHGQFNEKLFF. The CDR3 nucleotides read TGTGCCAGCATTAGCCACGGACAGTTTAATGAAAAACTGTTTTTT. The chain is built from TRBV28 and TRBJ1-4; D is perhaps TRBD1 (6 bases). Germline V gives CDR1 MDHEN, CDR2 SYDVKM. V lost 7 bases, J lost 4 bases, and 16 bases lay in between. The CDR3 loop spans 15 amino acids.

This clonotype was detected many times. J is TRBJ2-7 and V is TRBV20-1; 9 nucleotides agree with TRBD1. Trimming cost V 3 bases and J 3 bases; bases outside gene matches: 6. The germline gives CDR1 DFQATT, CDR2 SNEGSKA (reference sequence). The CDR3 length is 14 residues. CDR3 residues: CSASTRDRDYEQYF. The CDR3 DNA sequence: TGCAGTGCTAGTACCCGGGACAGGGACTACGAGCAGTACTTC.

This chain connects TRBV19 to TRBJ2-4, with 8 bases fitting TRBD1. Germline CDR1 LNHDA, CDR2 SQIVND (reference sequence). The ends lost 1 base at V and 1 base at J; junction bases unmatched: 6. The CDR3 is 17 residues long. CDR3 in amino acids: CASSIGPWTGAKNIQYF. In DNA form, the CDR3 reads TGTGCCAGTAGTATAGGGCCTTGGACAGGGGCCAAAAACATTCAGTACTTC.

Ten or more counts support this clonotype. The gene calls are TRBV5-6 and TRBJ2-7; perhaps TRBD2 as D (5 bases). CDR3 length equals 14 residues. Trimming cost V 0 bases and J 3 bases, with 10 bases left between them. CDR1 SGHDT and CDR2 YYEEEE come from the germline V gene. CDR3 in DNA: TGTGCCAGCAGCTTGGTGCGGAGCGGCTACGAGCAGTACTTC. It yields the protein CASSLVRSGYEQYF.

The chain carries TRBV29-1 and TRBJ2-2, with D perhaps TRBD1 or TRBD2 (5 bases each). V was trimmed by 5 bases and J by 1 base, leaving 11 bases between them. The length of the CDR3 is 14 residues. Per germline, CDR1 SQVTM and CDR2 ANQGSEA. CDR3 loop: CSVNRGLNTGELFF. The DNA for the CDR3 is TGCAGCGTTAATCGGGGCTTGAACACCGGGGAGCTGTTTTTT.

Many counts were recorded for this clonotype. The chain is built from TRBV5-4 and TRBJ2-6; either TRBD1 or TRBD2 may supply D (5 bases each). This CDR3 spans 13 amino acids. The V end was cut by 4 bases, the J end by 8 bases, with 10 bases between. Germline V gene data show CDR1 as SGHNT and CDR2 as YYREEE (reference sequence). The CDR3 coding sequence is TGTGCCAGCAGCAACCGGGGCCCCAACGTCCTGACTTTC. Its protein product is CASSNRGPNVLTF.

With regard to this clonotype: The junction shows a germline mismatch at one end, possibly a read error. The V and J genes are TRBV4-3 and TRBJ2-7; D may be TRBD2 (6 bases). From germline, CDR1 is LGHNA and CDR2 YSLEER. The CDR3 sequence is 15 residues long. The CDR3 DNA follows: TGCGCCGGCAGCAACCGGACTACTTTCGTGTACGAGCAGTACTTC. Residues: CAGSNRTTFVYEQYF.

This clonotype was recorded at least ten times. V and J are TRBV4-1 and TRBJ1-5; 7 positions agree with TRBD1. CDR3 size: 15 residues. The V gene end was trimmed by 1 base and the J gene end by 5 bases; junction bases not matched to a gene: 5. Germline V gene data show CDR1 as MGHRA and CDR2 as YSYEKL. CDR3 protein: CASSQAGTVYQPQHF. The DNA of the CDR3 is TGCGCCAGCAGCCAAGCCGGGACAGTATATCAGCCCCAGCATTTT.

CDR3 sequence (DNA): TGTGCCAGCAGTTACGAAGGACCTTACTACGAGCAGTACTTC. It is translated as CASSYEGPYYEQYF. This chain joins TRBV6-2 or TRBV6-3 and TRBJ2-7; D is unclear. There are 14 residues in the CDR3. V lost 2 bases, J lost 3 bases, and 11 bases lay in between. CDR1 MNHEY and CDR2 SVGEGT come from the germline V gene.

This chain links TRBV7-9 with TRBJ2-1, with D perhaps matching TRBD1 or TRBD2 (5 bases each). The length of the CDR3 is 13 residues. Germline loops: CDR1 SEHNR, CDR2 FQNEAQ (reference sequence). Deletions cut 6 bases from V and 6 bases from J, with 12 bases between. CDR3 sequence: CASRSGTSNEQFF. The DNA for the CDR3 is TGTGCCAGCAGGTCGGGGACCAGCAATGAGCAGTTCTTC. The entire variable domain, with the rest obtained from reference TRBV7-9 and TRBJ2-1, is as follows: DTGVSQNPRHKITKRGQNVTFRCDPISEHNRLYWYRQTLGQGPEFLTYFQNEAQLEKSRLLSDRFSAERPKGSFSTLEIQRTEQGDSAMYLCASRSGTSNEQFFGPGTRLTVL.

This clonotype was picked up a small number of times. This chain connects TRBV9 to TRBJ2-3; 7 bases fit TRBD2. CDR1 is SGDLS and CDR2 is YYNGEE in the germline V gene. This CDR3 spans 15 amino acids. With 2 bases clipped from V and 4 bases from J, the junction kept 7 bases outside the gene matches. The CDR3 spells CASSVSGANSDTQYF. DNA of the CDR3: TGTGCCAGCAGCGTGAGCGGGGCCAACTCAGATACGCAGTATTTT.

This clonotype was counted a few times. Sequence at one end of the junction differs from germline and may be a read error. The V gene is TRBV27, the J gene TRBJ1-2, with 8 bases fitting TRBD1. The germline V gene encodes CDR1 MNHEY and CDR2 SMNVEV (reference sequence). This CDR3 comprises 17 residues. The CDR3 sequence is CASSLSWDRRSNYGYTF. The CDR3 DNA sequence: TGTGCCAGCAGTTTATCTTGGGACAGGCGGTCTAACTATGGTTACACCTTC.